A selection of T cell receptor beta chains follows, all from one sample in a study of OX40 agonist ivuxolimab in advanced cancers. TCRdb's copy holds only in-frame clones and misses some; the assay was immunoSEQ multiplex PCR. The sample holds tens of thousands of clones, just under 90% seen once. This specimen was CD4+ or CD8+ T cells sorted from blood, taken in a trial of the OX40 agonist ivuxolimab. Source of these receptors: an adult with an advanced solid tumor such as melanoma, head and neck, liver or kidney cancer. CDR3s include the opening cysteine and the closing phenylalanine or tryptophan. D genes are given only for firm matches.

v_call	d_call	j_call	cdr3_aa	cdr3_nt
TRBV10-2	NA	TRBJ2-2	CASRPFQGLNTGELFF	TGCGCCAGCAGGCCCTTTCAGGGGTTGAACACCGGGGAGCTGTTTTTT
TRBV7-9	NA	TRBJ1-4	CASSPLGEWDEKLFF	TGTGCCAGCAGCCCCCTGGGGGAGTGGGATGAAAAACTGTTTTTT
TRBV5-1	NA	TRBJ2-7	CASSRPGEDEQYF	TGCGCCAGCAGCCGTCCGGGGGAGGACGAGCAGTACTTC
TRBV5-4	NA	TRBJ2-5	CASSSPPPSRETQYF	TGTGCCAGCAGCTCCCCGCCTCCTAGCAGGGAGACCCAGTACTTC
TRBV7-9	NA	TRBJ2-1	CASSLKGSYNEQFF	TGTGCCAGCAGCTTAAAGGGGTCCTACAATGAGCAGTTCTTC
TRBV30	NA	TRBJ2-5	CAWSVGDTSQETQYF	TGTGCCTGGAGTGTCGGGGACACTAGCCAAGAGACCCAGTACTTC
TRBV25-1	NA	TRBJ2-2	CASSSGVGELFF	TGTGCCAGCAGTTCAGGGGTCGGGGAGCTGTTTTTT
TRBV5-6	TRBD1	TRBJ2-2	CASSLTETGAFNSELFF	TGTGCCAGCAGCTTGACCGAGACAGGGGCCTTCAACTCGGAGCTGTTTTTT
TRBV30	NA	TRBJ1-2	CAWRTDGNYGYTF	TGTGCCTGGAGGACCGACGGTAACTATGGCTACACCTTC
TRBV2	TRBD1	TRBJ1-2	CASSEARDRVGHTF	TGTGCCAGCAGTGAAGCGCGGGACAGGGTGGGTCACACCTTC